A selection of T cell receptor beta chains follows, all from one sample in a study of beta chain features in type 1 diabetes. Clones were read by immunoSEQ multiplex PCR, and TCRdb kept only the in-frame ones, dropping some. This sample yields fewer than 500,000 clones, of which approximately 15% are seen a single time; about 0.04% belongs to the top ten. The material sequenced was naive CD4+ T cells from blood. These receptors all come from a man younger than 45 in good health. Each CDR3 is given without its conserved first and last residue.

V gene: TRBV7-2
J gene: TRBJ1-2
CDR3 protein: ASSLTDTGSGIYGYT

V gene: TRBV5-1
J gene: TRBJ2-7
CDR3 protein: ASSFQGYEQY

V gene: TRBV5-1
J gene: TRBJ1-2
CDR3 protein: ASSREGQGGGYT

V gene: TRBV7-2
J gene: TRBJ2-7
CDR3 protein: ASSLVAQLFSYEQY

V gene: TRBV20-1
J gene: TRBJ1-2
CDR3 protein: SASPTGYT

V gene: TRBV9
J gene: TRBJ1-1
CDR3 protein: ASSVDPRGNTEAF

V gene: TRBV7-9
J gene: TRBJ1-2
CDR3 protein: ATVTGARGYT

V gene: TRBV4-3
J gene: TRBJ1-6
CDR3 protein: ASSQGSPRSPLH

V gene: TRBV9
J gene: TRBJ2-3
CDR3 protein: ASSVAADTDTQY

V gene: TRBV7-2
J gene: TRBJ2-5
CDR3 protein: ASSPGGASGPETQY

V gene: TRBV6-5
J gene: TRBJ1-2
CDR3 protein: ASSRRPPAGGYT

V gene: TRBV29-1
J gene: TRBJ2-3
CDR3 protein: SVENTGGHTDTQY

V gene: TRBV29-1
J gene: TRBJ2-1
CDR3 protein: SVAWGNNEQF

V gene: TRBV18
J gene: TRBJ2-1
CDR3 protein: ASSSLAGREGEQF

V gene: TRBV21-1
J gene: TRBJ2-7
CDR3 protein: ASTGTPLEQY

V gene: TRBV7-2
J gene: TRBJ2-3
CDR3 protein: ASSLSLAGGQVRTDTQY

V gene: TRBV10-3
J gene: TRBJ2-3
CDR3 protein: AIRGLGQGTDTQY

V gene: TRBV13
J gene: TRBJ1-3
CDR3 protein: ASSSGQPSGNTIY

V gene: TRBV7-2
J gene: TRBJ2-3
CDR3 protein: ASSLWTDTQY

V gene: TRBV18
J gene: TRBJ1-2
CDR3 protein: ASSPQENYGYT

V gene: TRBV5-1
J gene: TRBJ1-1
CDR3 protein: ASSLGGTNTEAF

V gene: TRBV9
J gene: TRBJ2-5
CDR3 protein: ASSVGEEGTETQY

V gene: TRBV2
J gene: TRBJ1-1
CDR3 protein: ASRDREDTEAF

V gene: TRBV7-2
J gene: TRBJ2-5
CDR3 protein: ASSSTVVPEQETQY

V gene: TRBV9
J gene: TRBJ2-1
CDR3 protein: ASSDSFEQF

V gene: TRBV7-2
J gene: TRBJ1-6
CDR3 protein: ASSLRTLRTVGRSPLH

V gene: TRBV6-1
J gene: TRBJ2-5
CDR3 protein: ASSEAGGRAETQY

V gene: TRBV25-1
J gene: TRBJ1-1
CDR3 protein: ASARGGTEAF

V gene: TRBV7-2
J gene: TRBJ2-4
CDR3 protein: ASSFGLAKNIQY

V gene: TRBV7-2
J gene: TRBJ1-2
CDR3 protein: ASSPRRVNYGYT

V gene: TRBV5-1
J gene: TRBJ1-1
CDR3 protein: ASSLVRSAGNTEAF

V gene: TRBV10-3
J gene: TRBJ2-5
CDR3 protein: AISDSTSGAAQY

V gene: TRBV5-6
J gene: TRBJ1-2
CDR3 protein: ASSLGQALSFYGYT

V gene: TRBV18
J gene: TRBJ2-1
CDR3 protein: ASSPPLAGGYNEQF

V gene: TRBV9
J gene: TRBJ2-1
CDR3 protein: ASSPGKRSSYNEQF

V gene: TRBV5-1
J gene: TRBJ2-7
CDR3 protein: ASSLTGYSYEQY